Below, one T cell receptor beta chain is given with its context. Its antigen remains unidentified. The data were obtained in a study of T cell responses to AZD1222 COVID-19 vaccine. Produced via immunoSEQ multiplex PCR; TCRdb's table is partial and in-frame only. In the table there are 100,000 to 120,000 clones, 92% of which are singletons. Trimming shortened V by 3 bases and J by 2 bases, and 9 bases separated the two germline ends. Germline lookup yields CDR1 LNHNV and CDR2 YYDKDF (reference sequence). The CDR3 totals 14 residues. Findings of the study overall: There were mostly white British donors and more females than males, and clonal diversity was possibly underestimated. Regions 160-218 and 743-854 held dominance among vaccine-associated CD4 TCRs, which spanned spike. Per reports, nearly half of all spike-specific TCRs target regions that are unmutated in variants. Increased Spike-specific TCR breadth and depth were observed after two AZD1222 doses.

The specimen comprised peripheral blood, sampled on day 0 of AZD1222 vaccination. The J gene is TRBJ2-3, the V gene TRBV15; a possible D gene is TRBD1 (5 bases). The source of this sequence is an adult in good health. The CDR3 nucleotides are TGTGCCACCAGCAGTGGGGCGCTCACAGATACGCAGTATTTT. As protein: CATSSGALTDTQYF. Together with reference TRBV15 and TRBJ2-3, the CDR3 gives the full variable domain: DAMVIQNPRYQVTQFGKPVTLSCSQTLNHNVMYWYQQKSSQAPKLLFHYYDKDFNNEADTPDNFQSRRPNTSFCFLDIRSPGLGDTAMYLCATSSGALTDTQYFGPGTRLTVL.